This T cell receptor beta chain stems from a study of shared clonotypes between healthy human individuals. About the study: Per donor, three plates held CD4 naive cells, three held CD4 memory, two held CD8 naive and one held CD8 memory.

The method was immunoSEQ multiplex PCR; TCRdb's version includes in-frame clones alone and lacks a portion of them. The sample yields under 2,500,000 clones, about 94% seen once. Trimming shortened V by 3 bases and J by 2 bases, and 10 bases separated the two germline ends. Looked up from germline, CDR1 is KGHSY and CDR2 is FQNENV. The CDR3 length is 15 residues. The sample taken for sequencing was naive CD4+ T cells sorted from blood. Subset noted: CD45RA+ positively selected. The receptor comes from a man younger than 35 in good health. The rearrangement links TRBV16 to TRBJ1-4, with D perhaps TRBD1 (6 bases). The CDR3 reads CASSQGALTNEKLFF. The CDR3 nucleotides read TGTGCCAGCAGCCAGGGGGCCCTCACTAATGAAAAACTGTTTTTT.